These 24 T cell receptor beta chains were sequenced from one sample in a study of T cell changes during pregnancy in multiple sclerosis. TCRdb's copy holds only in-frame clones and misses some; the assay was immunoSEQ multiplex PCR. The table records roughly 20,000 clones, around 89% of them present only once. Here the sequenced sample was CD8+ T cells from peripheral blood mononuclear cells, taken in the first trimester of pregnancy. These receptor sequences come from a female donor with multiple sclerosis, enrolled in a pregnancy study.

J is TRBJ2-1 and V is TRBV27, with 9 bases that match TRBD2. The CDR3 loop spans 15 amino acids. V gave up 6 bases and J gave up 4 bases; unmatched junction bases: 7. Germline-derived CDR1 and CDR2 are MNHEY and SMNVEV (reference sequence). CDR3 sequence (DNA): TGTGCCAGCAGCGGACTAGCGCGAACTTACAATGAGCAGTTCTTC. Protein product: CASSGLARTYNEQFF.

V usage is TRBV10-3 and J usage is TRBJ2-1; a weak D match, TRBD2 (5 bases). V shed 0 bases and J shed 0 bases, with 12 bases lying between them. This CDR3 has 17 residues. Germline lookup yields CDR1 ENHRY and CDR2 SYGVKD. CDR3 in amino acids: CAISESESGSSYNEQFF. CDR3 bases: TGTGCCATCAGTGAGTCGGAGAGCGGTAGCTCCTACAATGAGCAGTTCTTC.

The gene calls are TRBV5-1 and TRBJ2-2; TRBD2 matches at 9 bases. The V and J ends lost 2 bases and 5 bases, in that order; junction bases with no gene match: 4. CDR3 size: 15 residues. Germline V gene data show CDR1 as SGHRS and CDR2 as YFSETQ. CDR3 sequence: CASSFSGRGTGELFF. CDR3 bases: TGCGCCAGCAGCTTTAGCGGGAGAGGTACCGGGGAGCTGTTTTTT. Together with reference TRBV5-1 and TRBJ2-2, the CDR3 gives the full variable domain: KAGVTQTPRYLIKTRGQQVTLSCSPISGHRSVSWYQQTPGQGLQFLFEYFSETQRNKGNFPGRFSGRQFSNSRSEMNVSTLELGDSALYLCASSFSGRGTGELFFGEGSRLTVL.

The genes are TRBV11-2 and TRBJ1-5; tentative D call: TRBD1 (5 bases). Trimming removed 5 bases at V and 1 base at J, with 12 bases between. The CDR3 contains 15 residues. CDR1 SGHAT and CDR2 FQNNGV come from the germline V gene. The CDR3 region is CASSTQGGSNQPQHF. Here the CDR3 DNA reads TGTGCCAGCAGCACGCAGGGCGGCAGCAATCAGCCCCAGCATTTT. Combining the CDR3 with reference TRBV11-2 and TRBJ1-5 gives the whole variable domain EAGVAQSPRYKIIEKRQSVAFWCNPISGHATLYWYQQILGQGPKLLIQFQNNGVVDDSQLPKDRFSAERLKGVDSTLKIQPAKLEDSAVYLCASSTQGGSNQPQHFGDGTRLSIL.

This clone has a handful of counts. This chain links TRBV14 with TRBJ2-1; D possibly corresponds to TRBD2 (6 bases). The V gene lost 4 bases and the J gene lost 6 bases, with 10 bases spanning the gap. CDR3 length: 13 amino acids. Per the germline V gene, CDR1 is SGHDN and CDR2 is FVKESK. CDR3 sequence: CASSPGLLNEQFF. The CDR3 DNA reads as TGTGCCAGCAGCCCGGGACTCCTCAATGAGCAGTTCTTC.

The chain recombines TRBV1 with TRBJ2-7; the table's D call, TRBD2, was not checked against the DNA. TRBV1 corresponds to a pseudogene. The CDR3 sequence is 15 residues long. This CDR3 is CTSSQEGSSPYEQYF. The CDR3 bases are TGCACCAGCAGCCAAGAGGGGAGCTCTCCCTACGAGCAGTACTTC.

CDR3 in DNA: TGTGCCAGCAGCGCCCTACTAGCGAACAATGAGCAGTTCTTC. Its protein product is CASSALLANNEQFF. The rearrangement links TRBV7-6 to TRBJ2-1, with 7 bases identical to TRBD2. Germline V CDR1 and CDR2: SGHVS, FNYEAQ. This CDR3 spans 14 amino acids. J lost 5 bases, V lost 5 bases, and 6 bases had no gene match.

V is TRBV7-9 and J is TRBJ1-2; 10 bases line up with TRBD1. J was trimmed by 4 bases and V by 4 bases; bases with no gene match: 15. Germline V lookup: CDR1 SEHNR, CDR2 FQNEAQ (reference sequence). This CDR3 has 18 residues. CDR3 in amino acids: CASSSINRQTGGGYGYTF. In DNA, the CDR3 is TGTGCCAGCAGCTCGATTAACCGACAGACAGGGGGCGGCTATGGCTACACCTTC.

The V call is TRBV7-9, the J call TRBJ2-2, with no clear D. Germline V gives CDR1 SEHNR, CDR2 FQNEAQ (reference sequence). This CDR3 has 12 amino acids. V lost 4 bases and J 5 bases, leaving 5 bases between the germline ends. The CDR3 reads CASSSGTGELFF. CDR3 sequence (DNA): TGTGCCAGCAGCTCCGGTACCGGGGAGCTGTTTTTT.

The V call is TRBV6-1, the J call TRBJ1-1; D is unclear. The V gene's germline CDR1 is MNHNS and CDR2 SASEGT. The CDR3 runs 12 residues. Trimming removed 7 bases from V and 5 bases from J, with 11 bases in between. The CDR3 DNA follows: TGTGCCAGCAAGATCGGCGGTACTGAAGCTTTCTTT. This encodes CASKIGGTEAFF.

The gene calls are TRBV12-5 and TRBJ2-7, with a weak D call TRBD1 (5 bases). CDR3 size: 14 residues. CDR1 and CDR2 from the germline V gene are LGHNT and FRNRAP. V lost 2 bases, J lost 3 bases, and 11 bases lay in between. The CDR3 loop is CASGLTGTNYEQYF. The DNA of the CDR3 is TGTGCTAGTGGTTTGACAGGTACCAACTACGAGCAGTACTTC.

The chain carries TRBV30 and TRBJ1-1; 7 bases fit TRBD1. Per germline, CDR1 GTSNPN and CDR2 SVGIG (reference sequence). V was pared by 3 bases and J by 5 bases, with 6 bases of the junction left unmatched. CDR3 length: 13 residues. The CDR3 nucleotides are TGTGCCTGGAGGACAGGGCCGGGGACTGAAGCTTTCTTT. It translates to CAWRTGPGTEAFF.

The chain is built from TRBV28 and TRBJ1-4; 9 nucleotides align to TRBD1. This CDR3 spans 14 amino acids. The germline CDR1 and CDR2 sequences are MDHEN and SYDVKM. After removal of 2 bases from V and 7 bases from J, the junction contained 2 bases not matched to a gene. The CDR3 is CASSLDRGIEKLFF. The CDR3 nucleotides are TGTGCCAGCAGTTTAGACAGGGGGATTGAAAAACTGTTTTTT.

Note on this clone: Compared with germline, one end of the junction differs, possibly owing to a read error. The chain combines TRBV5-4 with TRBJ2-7, with 9 bases lining up with TRBD1. Germline CDR1 reads SGHNT; CDR2 reads YYREEE (reference sequence). This CDR3 is 14 amino acids long. The CDR3 nucleotides read TGTGTCAGCAGCTCGGGACAGGGTATCAACGAGCAGTACTTC. Its protein is CVSSSGQGINEQYF.

This clone was picked up one time. The rearrangement links TRBV6-1 to TRBJ2-5, with 11 bases that match TRBD2. With 7 bases clipped from V and 2 bases from J, the junction kept 6 bases outside the gene matches. CDR3 size: 15 residues. Germline loops: CDR1 MNHNS, CDR2 SASEGT. CDR3 sequence reads: CASIILAGVQETQYF. In DNA form, the CDR3 reads TGTGCCAGCATTATACTAGCGGGGGTTCAAGAGACCCAGTACTTC.

The chain couples TRBV4-2 to TRBJ1-5; tentatively, D is TRBD1 (6 bases). The CDR3 loop spans 15 amino acids. Germline CDR1 LGHNA, CDR2 YNFKEQ. V lost 0 bases and J 6 bases, leaving 12 bases between the germline ends. The CDR3 sequence: CASSQDARGVQPQHF. The CDR3 nucleotides read TGTGCCAGCAGCCAAGACGCCAGGGGAGTTCAGCCCCAGCATTTT.

This clone was recorded only once. This chain connects TRBV14 to TRBJ1-2; 9 bases align to TRBD1. The trim removed 4 bases at V and 0 bases at J, leaving 3 bases unmatched. Per the germline V gene, CDR1 is SGHDN and CDR2 is FVKESK. CDR3 length equals 15 residues. The CDR3 coding sequence is TGTGCCAGCAGCCCGGGACAGGGAACTAACTATGGCTACACCTTC. This translates into CASSPGQGTNYGYTF.

This clone was found once. The CDR3 is CASSSFSGGTGDRNPYEQYF. As DNA, the CDR3 is TGTGCCAGCAGCTCCTTTAGCGGTGGGACAGGGGACCGGAACCCCTACGAGCAGTACTTC. This chain connects TRBV11-3 to TRBJ2-7; 10 bases fit TRBD1. The germline CDR1 and CDR2 sequences are SGHNT and YENEEA. V dropped 4 bases and J dropped 2; count of bases not matched to a gene: 20. This CDR3 has 20 amino acids.

The rearrangement uses TRBV5-6 and TRBJ1-1; 8 bases line up with TRBD1. The germline gives CDR1 SGHDT, CDR2 YYEEEE. The CDR3 covers 15 residues. Unmatched junction bases numbered 7, after V lost 1 base and J lost 5 bases. The chain's CDR3 is CASSLIGQGRTEAFF. CDR3 DNA: TGTGCCAGCAGCTTGATAGGACAGGGCCGTACTGAAGCTTTCTTT.

V is TRBV7-9 and J is TRBJ2-7; TRBD2 matches 9 bases. The CDR3 runs to 17 residues. Unmatched junction bases numbered 12, after V lost 6 bases and J lost 0 bases. Germline CDR1 is SEHNR and CDR2 is FQNEAQ (reference sequence). CDR3: CASSSVVAGGNSYEQYF. The CDR3 nucleotides are TGTGCCAGCAGTTCAGTGGTTGCGGGAGGGAACTCCTACGAGCAGTACTTC.

The chain joins TRBV29-1 to TRBJ2-7; 11 positions match TRBD1. Trimming at V came to 5 bases and at J to 2 bases, leaving 8 bases not matched to a gene. Germline loops: CDR1 SQVTM, CDR2 ANQGSEA. The CDR3 consists of 15 residues. CDR3 DNA sequence: TGCAGCGTTTCTTCTGGGACAGGGGGGCCCTACGAGCAGTACTTC. Its protein product is CSVSSGTGGPYEQYF.

The rearrangement joins TRBV6-9 to TRBJ2-5, with TRBD2 matching 9 bases. Germline CDR1 and CDR2: MNHGY and SVAAGI. The V segment lost 10 bases and the J segment 5 bases; nucleotides outside the gene matches: 14. CDR3 length: 15 residues. CDR3 sequence: CATKGREGHCETQYF. The CDR3 region has the DNA TGTGCCACCAAGGGGCGGGAGGGCCATTGTGAGACCCAGTACTTC.

The V call is TRBV9, the J call TRBJ2-1; 10 bases align to TRBD2. Germline trimming cut 3 bases from V and 8 bases from J; bases unmatched to any gene: 5. The germline V gene has CDR1 SGDLS and CDR2 YYNGEE. CDR3 length: 14 residues. CDR3 residues: CASSDGLAEDEQFF. The CDR3 nucleotides are TGTGCCAGCAGCGACGGACTAGCGGAAGATGAGCAGTTCTTC.

The rearrangement links TRBV29-1 to TRBJ2-1; no definite D call. There are 14 residues in the CDR3. The V end was cut by 1 base, the J end by 0 bases, with 7 bases between. From germline, CDR1 is SQVTM and CDR2 ANQGSEA. Here the CDR3 DNA reads TGCAGCGTTGAAGGCGGATACTCCTACAATGAGCAGTTCTTC. Protein product: CSVEGGYSYNEQFF.